The rows below give T cell receptor beta chains drawn from one sample of a study of blood T cell repertoires in COVID-19. Some clones are missing from TCRdb's copy, which holds only in-frame ones; the method was immunoSEQ multiplex PCR. The sample lists some 170,000 clones; 80% to 90% were seen once. Source material: PBMCs or T cells enriched from blood (not recorded which). These receptors were obtained from a man aged 45 to 65 who had recovered from COVID-19. Each CDR3 is given with its conserved first and last residue. Each record gives: J gene, V gene, D gene, clone size, CDR3 DNA, CDR3 protein. D genes are given only for firm matches. Expanded clones get a size class; other rows say once, few or many, or leave the size out.

>TRBJ2-7|TRBV4-1|TRBD1|.
TGCGCCAGCAGCCAAGTTCCGACAGGGGGAATTTCCGAGCAGTACTTC
CASSQVPTGGISEQYF
>TRBJ1-5|TRBV5-5|.|.
TGTGCCAGCAGCATGGACTGGAGCAATCAGCCCCAGCATTTT
CASSMDWSNQPQHF
>TRBJ2-7|TRBV30|.|.
TGTGCCGGGGCAGGAAACTACGAGCAGTACTTC
CAGAGNYEQYF
>TRBJ1-2|TRBV5-1|TRBD1|.
TGCGCCAGCACCCCATATTCTGTTAAGGGGGCCTCCTATGGCTACACCTTC
CASTPYSVKGASYGYTF
>TRBJ2-1|TRBV7-8|TRBD2|.
TGTGCCAGCAGCCCAGACACGGGACTAGCGGGGGGGCACAATGAGCAGTTCTTC
CASSPDTGLAGGHNEQFF
>TRBJ2-5|TRBV7-9|.|few
TGTGCCAGCAGCAAAACAACAGGGAGTGGGGAAGAGACCCAGTACTTC
CASSKTTGSGEETQYF
>TRBJ2-2|TRBV5-1|TRBD1|.
TGCGCCAGCAGCTTGCTGGGACAGGGGGCCGACACCGGGGAGCTGTTTTTT
CASSLLGQGADTGELFF
>TRBJ1-2|TRBV15|TRBD1|.
TGTGCCACCAGCCGCAATGCCGGGACAGGGGATGGCTACACCTTC
CATSRNAGTGDGYTF
>TRBJ1-5|TRBV19|.|few
TGTGCCAGTAGTATTTTGACAGGCGGCAATCAGCCCCAGCATTTT
CASSILTGGNQPQHF
>TRBJ1-1|TRBV2|.|.
TGTGCCAGCAACCCTCAAGGGGCGCCGGGCACTGAAGCTTTCTTT
CASNPQGAPGTEAFF
>TRBJ1-3|TRBV2|.|.
TGTGCCAGCAGTCCAGGGGCTCACTCTGGAAACACCATATATTTT
CASSPGAHSGNTIYF
>TRBJ1-5|TRBV12-5|.|.
TGTGCTAGTGGACTTAATAGCAATCAGCCCCAGCATTTT
CASGLNSNQPQHF
>TRBJ2-3|TRBV6-5|.|.
TGTGCCATCGAGCGGGGCACAGATACGCAGTATTTT
CAIERGTDTQYF
>TRBJ2-2|TRBV4-1|TRBD2|.
TGCGCCAGCAACAGCGGGGGGAACACCGGGGAGCTGTTTTTT
CASNSGGNTGELFF
>TRBJ2-4|TRBV7-9|TRBD1|once
TGTGCCAGCAGCTTAGCCAGGGGGCGCGACATTCAGTACTTC
CASSLARGRDIQYF
>TRBJ1-1|TRBV30|.|once
TGTGCCTGGGGTTACATTAACACTGAAGCTTTCTTT
CAWGYINTEAFF
>TRBJ1-5|TRBV7-8|.|.
TGTGCCAGCAGCTTAGGGGGCAAGAGAACCTGGGGTCAGCCCCAGCATTTT
CASSLGGKRTWGQPQHF
>TRBJ2-3|TRBV2|TRBD1|.
TGTGCCAGCAGTTTCCGACAGGGCCCCGATACGCAGTATTTT
CASSFRQGPDTQYF